Listed below are T cell receptor beta chains from one sample, sequenced in a study of blood T cell repertoires in COVID-19. Method: immunoSEQ multiplex PCR; TCRdb's copy keeps in-frame clones and lacks some. Here the sample spans 140,000 or so clones, about 82% being singletons. Sequenced input: PBMCs or T cells enriched from blood (not recorded which). The source of these receptors is a woman in her thirties or forties who had recovered from COVID-19. Both conserved end residues are part of each CDR3. The D gene is left open where the match is weak. The size entry is marked missing in some rows and otherwise reads once, few, many or a size class.

clone_size: -
d_call: TRBD2
j_call: TRBJ2-7
cdr3_length: 15
v_call: TRBV9
cdr3_nt: TGTGCCAGCAGCGCTACTAGCGGGAGTGCCCACGAGCAGTACTTC
cdr3_aa: CASSATSGSAHEQYF

clone_size: once
d_call: -
j_call: TRBJ1-2
cdr3_length: 12
v_call: TRBV25-1
cdr3_nt: TGTGCCAGCAGTGCAAGCGCATATGGCTACACCTTC
cdr3_aa: CASSASAYGYTF

clone_size: -
d_call: -
j_call: TRBJ2-7
cdr3_length: 13
v_call: TRBV7-6
cdr3_nt: TGTGCCAGCAGCAGACAGGAATCCTACGAGCAGTACTTC
cdr3_aa: CASSRQESYEQYF

clone_size: once
d_call: -
j_call: TRBJ2-7
cdr3_length: 12
v_call: TRBV18
cdr3_nt: TGTGCCAGCTCGCCCTACTCCTACGAGCAGTACTTC
cdr3_aa: CASSPYSYEQYF

clone_size: -
d_call: TRBD1
j_call: TRBJ2-2
cdr3_length: 16
v_call: TRBV5-4
cdr3_nt: TGTGCCAGCAGCCGGGGACAGGGGGCTGACACCGGGGAGCTGTTTTTT
cdr3_aa: CASSRGQGADTGELFF

clone_size: few
d_call: -
j_call: TRBJ1-3
cdr3_length: 12
v_call: TRBV5-6
cdr3_nt: TGTGCCAGCACCAGCGGAGGGGACACCATATATTTT
cdr3_aa: CASTSGGDTIYF

clone_size: -
d_call: -
j_call: TRBJ1-5
cdr3_length: 13
v_call: TRBV19
cdr3_nt: TGTGCCACCCGGGAAGTGAGCAATCAGCCCCAGCATTTT
cdr3_aa: CATREVSNQPQHF

clone_size: -
d_call: TRBD1
j_call: TRBJ1-2
cdr3_length: 15
v_call: TRBV11-2
cdr3_nt: TGTGCCAGCAGTCCTGGACAGGGAACCAACTATGGCTACACCTTC
cdr3_aa: CASSPGQGTNYGYTF

clone_size: once
d_call: -
j_call: TRBJ1-3
cdr3_length: 14
v_call: TRBV2
cdr3_nt: TGTGCCAGCAGACGGCAGGCCTCTGGAAACACCATATATTTT
cdr3_aa: CASRRQASGNTIYF

clone_size: once
d_call: TRBD1
j_call: TRBJ2-5
cdr3_length: 22
v_call: TRBV4-2
cdr3_nt: TGTGCCAGCAGCCATAATCCAACCGGCGGGACAGGGGCCCTAGCGTTGCAAGAGACCCAGTACTTC
cdr3_aa: CASSHNPTGGTGALALQETQYF